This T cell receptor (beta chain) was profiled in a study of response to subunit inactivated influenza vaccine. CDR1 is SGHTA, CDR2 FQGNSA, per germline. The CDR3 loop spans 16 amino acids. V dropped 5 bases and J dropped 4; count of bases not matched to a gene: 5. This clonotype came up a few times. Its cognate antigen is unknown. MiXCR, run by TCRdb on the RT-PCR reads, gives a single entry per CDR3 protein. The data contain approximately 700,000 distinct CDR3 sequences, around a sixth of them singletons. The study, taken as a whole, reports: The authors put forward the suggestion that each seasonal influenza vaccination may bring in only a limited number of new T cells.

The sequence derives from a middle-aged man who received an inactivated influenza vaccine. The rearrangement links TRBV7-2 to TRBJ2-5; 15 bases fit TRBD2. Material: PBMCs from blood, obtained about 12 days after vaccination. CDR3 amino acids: CASSRTSGRARETQYF. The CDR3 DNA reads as TGTGCCAGCAGCCGGACTAGCGGGAGGGCCCGAGAGACCCAGTACTTC.